This T cell receptor (beta chain) originates from a study of Ad26.COV2.S vaccination and SARS-CoV-2 variants. On the study more broadly: Dosing was one shot or two shots 56 days apart.

The V gene's germline CDR1 is PRHDT and CDR2 FYEKMQ (reference sequence). The CDR3 spans 16 residues. With 5 bases removed from V and 6 bases from J, the gap between germline ends came to 23 bases. Treatment denoted: 15 to 20 received Ad26.COV2.S at low or high dose, single or two shots; roughly five received placebo; per-sample allocation not given. Each sample was drawn 63 days after the first injection (of vaccine or placebo). Expression of Wuhan-strain SARS-CoV-2 spike came from the Ad26 vector that formed the vaccine. Clones were sequenced by immunoSEQ multiplex PCR, and TCRdb holds only the in-frame ones, with some missing. Of roughly 700,000 clones in the sample, around 89% were seen once.

This receptor was obtained from a person between 18 and 65 years old who received the Ad26.COV2.S COVID-19 vaccine or a placebo. The sample was peripheral blood, taken in a trial of Ad26.COV2.S vaccine versus placebo. This chain uses TRBV13 with TRBJ2-7; D remains ambiguous. The CDR3 bases are TGTGCCAGCAGCCTATACGGAAGTGACGGGTCTAGCGAGCAGTACTTC. It is translated as CASSLYGSDGSSEQYF. The full variable domain, with the rest looked up from reference TRBV13 and TRBJ2-7, is AAGVIQSPRHLIKEKRETATLKCYPIPRHDTVYWYQQGPGQDPQFLISFYEKMQSDKGSIPDRFSAQQFSDYHSELNMSSLELGDSALYFCASSLYGSDGSSEQYFGPGTRLTVT.